A single sample gave rise to the 4 T cell receptor beta chains below, sequenced in a study of blood T cell repertoires in COVID-19. Repertoires were generated with immunoSEQ multiplex PCR, while TCRdb's copy carries only in-frame clones and drops some. The sample yields 160,000 or so clones, over 75% seen once. Input material: PBMCs or T cells enriched from blood (not recorded which). These receptors were obtained from a woman in her thirties or forties with acute COVID-19.

This chain joins TRBV11-2 and TRBJ2-1, with 9 bases identical to TRBD2. The junction had 10 bases not matched to a gene; V was cut back by 6 bases and J by 7 bases. The CDR3 runs to 15 residues. CDR1 is SGHAT and CDR2 is FQNNGV in the germline V gene. In DNA, the CDR3 is TGTGCCAGCAGAGATAGGCCTAGCGGGACGAATGAGCAGTTCTTC. This codes for CASRDRPSGTNEQFF. Supplemented by reference TRBV11-2 and TRBJ2-1, the full variable domain reads EAGVAQSPRYKIIEKRQSVAFWCNPISGHATLYWYQQILGQGPKLLIQFQNNGVVDDSQLPKDRFSAERLKGVDSTLKIQPAKLEDSAVYLCASRDRPSGTNEQFFGPGTRLTVL.

The chain links TRBV25-1 to TRBJ1-6, with 7 bases that match TRBD1. Germline V gives CDR1 MGHDK, CDR2 SYGVNS. The V segment lost 6 bases and the J segment 10 bases; nucleotides outside the gene matches: 12. The length of the CDR3 is 15 residues. The CDR3 loop reads CASRGTEVKGSPLHF. CDR3 nucleotide sequence: TGTGCCAGCAGAGGGACAGAGGTTAAAGGGTCACCCCTCCACTTT.

The chain has TRBV18 and TRBJ2-1; 8 nucleotides line up with TRBD1. The CDR3 is 15 residues long. V shed 2 bases and J 2 bases; nucleotides not matched to a gene: 2. The V gene's germline CDR1 is KGHSH and CDR2 LQKENI. The CDR3 region has the DNA TGTGCCAGCTCACCAGACAGGGGAGCCTACAATGAGCAGTTCTTC. Protein: CASSPDRGAYNEQFF.

The V gene is TRBV11-3, the J gene TRBJ2-7, with 10 bases fitting TRBD2. The CDR3 has 13 residues. J lost 6 bases, V lost 5 bases, and 4 bases had no gene match. The germline CDR1 and CDR2 sequences are SGHNT and YENEEA. The CDR3 DNA sequence: TGTGCCAGCAGCCCTAGCGGGAGAAGCGAGCAGTACGTC. Protein sequence: CASSPSGRSEQYV.